The 25 T cell receptor beta chains reported below all come from one sample, sequenced in a study of blood T cell repertoires in COVID-19. Sequenced by immunoSEQ multiplex PCR; TCRdb stores in-frame clones only, minus some. The sample yields approximately 230,000 clones, 75% to 95% seen once. The specimen was PBMCs or T cells enriched from blood (not recorded which). These receptors were taken from a woman younger than 35 who had recovered from COVID-19.

The J gene is TRBJ1-1, the V gene TRBV7-8; TRBD1 might be the D (5 bases). The CDR3 totals 14 residues. V dropped 5 bases and J dropped 0 bases, with 10 bases sitting between them. Germline loops: CDR1 SGHVS, CDR2 FQNEAQ. The CDR3 reads CASSPRGMNTEAFF. In DNA form, the CDR3 reads TGTGCCAGCAGCCCCCGGGGGATGAACACTGAAGCTTTCTTT.

The chain is built from TRBV2 and TRBJ2-2; 7 bases line up with TRBD2. The CDR3 length is 14 residues. After removal of 6 bases from V and 4 bases from J, the junction contained 5 bases not matched to a gene. Germline V gene data show CDR1 as SNHLY and CDR2 as FYNNEI. Here the CDR3 DNA reads TGTGCCAGCAGGCCTACGGGGGGCACCGGGGAGCTGTTTTTT. This sequence encodes CASRPTGGTGELFF.

J is TRBJ2-3 and V is TRBV7-3, with 13 bases lining up with TRBD2. CDR3 length equals 16 residues. Looked up from germline, CDR1 is SGHTA and CDR2 is FQGTGA. Losses at the gene ends were 5 bases for V and 0 bases for J; bases not matched to a gene: 2. Here the CDR3 DNA reads TGTGCCAGCAGCCGACTAGCGGGGGGTAGCACAGATACGCAGTATTTT. As protein: CASSRLAGGSTDTQYF.

V usage is TRBV7-2 and J usage is TRBJ2-7, with a possible D match to TRBD2 (5 bases). This CDR3 has 17 amino acids. Trimming removed 1 base from V and 1 base from J, with 17 bases in between. Germline V lookup: CDR1 SGHTA, CDR2 FQGNSA. The CDR3 bases are TGTGCCAGCAGCTTAGTTTCCTACGGACTTGCGTCCTACGAGCAGTACTTC. This gives the protein CASSLVSYGLASYEQYF.

The chain recombines TRBV2 with TRBJ1-6, with D possibly being TRBD1 (5 bases). Germline CDR1 is SNHLY and CDR2 is FYNNEI. CDR3 length: 15 amino acids. Trimming took off 5 bases at V and 5 bases at J, with 13 bases between the two ends. The CDR3 region has the DNA TGTGCCAGCAGTTATCGGGGGAAAAATAATTCACCCCTCCACTTT. Its protein product is CASSYRGKNNSPLHF.

The chain is built from TRBV7-2 and TRBJ1-2; 8 nucleotides match TRBD1. CDR3 size: 14 residues. In germline, CDR1 is SGHTA, CDR2 FQGNSA. J was trimmed by 4 bases and V by 3 bases; bases with no gene match: 4. The CDR3 coding sequence is TGTGCCAGCAGCTTGACAGGGGCGTCCTATGGCTACACCTTC. It yields the protein CASSLTGASYGYTF.

This clone was counted many times. The V and J genes are TRBV11-1 and TRBJ2-3, with D uncertain. Germline assignment: CDR1 SGHAT and CDR2 FQDESV (reference sequence). The CDR3 has 14 amino acids. Trimming removed 1 base from V and 4 bases from J, with 9 bases in between. The CDR3 protein is CASSLGGEADTQYF. The CDR3 DNA sequence: TGTGCCAGCAGCTTAGGCGGTGAGGCAGATACGCAGTATTTT.

The V gene is TRBV18, the J gene TRBJ1-1; 8 positions match TRBD1. This CDR3 is built from 15 residues. J lost 4 bases, V lost 3 bases, and 7 bases had no gene match. The germline CDR1 and CDR2 sequences are KGHSH and LQKENI. The CDR3 nucleotides are TGTGCCAGCTCACCCCTTACAGACAGGGGCACTGAAGCTTTCTTT. Its translation: CASSPLTDRGTEAFF.

This sequence joins TRBV7-9 and TRBJ1-4; 8 bases line up with TRBD1. Per germline, CDR1 SEHNR and CDR2 FQNEAQ (reference sequence). The J segment lost 7 bases and the V segment lost 4 bases, leaving 5 bases of the junction unmatched. The CDR3 is 14 residues long. The CDR3 here is CASSSQGALEKLFF. CDR3 bases: TGTGCCAGCAGCTCGCAGGGGGCGCTTGAAAAACTGTTTTTT.

The chain is built from TRBV28 and TRBJ2-4; TRBD1 matches at 9 bases. V was pared by 5 bases and J by 0 bases, with 8 bases of the junction left unmatched. Looked up from germline, CDR1 is MDHEN and CDR2 is SYDVKM. CDR3 length: 17 amino acids. The DNA of the CDR3 is TGTGCCAGCAGTCCGATAGGGACAGGGAAAGCCAAAAACATTCAGTACTTC. It translates to CASSPIGTGKAKNIQYF.

The V and J genes are TRBV28 and TRBJ1-1; D ambiguous. This CDR3 region has 14 residues. In germline, CDR1 is MDHEN, CDR2 SYDVKM. V dropped 3 bases and J dropped 9 bases, with 17 bases sitting between them. CDR3 DNA: TGTGCCAGCAGTTTCTCGCGTCCCTTGGTGAAAGCTTTCTTT. This gives the protein CASSFSRPLVKAFF.

Written as DNA, the CDR3 is TGCGCCAGCAGCGCTCCGACTAGTTTCGGATCCTACGAGCAGTACTTC. Translating gives CASSAPTSFGSYEQYF. The chain is built from TRBV5-1 and TRBJ2-7; a possible D gene is TRBD2 (6 bases). Germline assignment: CDR1 SGHRS and CDR2 YFSETQ. Trimming shortened V by 4 bases and J by 1 base, and 18 bases separated the two germline ends. The CDR3 has 16 amino acids.

The table lists this clone with a few counts. The V call is TRBV10-2, the J call TRBJ2-7; maybe TRBD1 (6 bases). Germline V lookup: CDR1 WSHSY, CDR2 SAAADI. The CDR3 runs 13 residues. The V and J ends lost 3 bases and 1 base respectively, with 7 bases between them. CDR3 loop: CASSEGGSYEQYF. The CDR3 DNA reads TGCGCCAGCAGTGAAGGGGGATCCTACGAGCAGTACTTC.

The chain combines TRBV5-1 with TRBJ1-2, with TRBD1 matching 7 bases. Losses at the gene ends were 0 bases for V and 6 bases for J; bases not matched to a gene: 5. Per germline, CDR1 SGHRS and CDR2 YFSETQ. This CDR3 spans 14 amino acids. The CDR3: CASSLEGAVDGYTF. The CDR3 bases are TGCGCCAGCAGCTTGGAGGGGGCAGTGGATGGCTACACCTTC. Supplemented by reference TRBV5-1 and TRBJ1-2, the full variable domain reads KAGVTQTPRYLIKTRGQQVTLSCSPISGHRSVSWYQQTPGQGLQFLFEYFSETQRNKGNFPGRFSGRQFSNSRSEMNVSTLELGDSALYLCASSLEGAVDGYTFGSGTRLTVV.

This sequence joins TRBV12-1 and TRBJ1-3; the table's D call of TRBD1 was not tested on the DNA. TRBV12-1 is a listed pseudogene. The CDR3 is made up of 15 amino acids. The CDR3 nucleotides are TGTGCCAGCAGCTACAACAGCTCTTCTGGAAACACCATATATTTT. Encoded protein: CASSYNSSSGNTIYF.

V usage is TRBV2 and J usage is TRBJ1-5; D gene ambiguous. Between the trimmed V and J ends, which lost 3 bases and 4 bases, there was a span of 7 bases. Germline V gene sequence: CDR1 SNHLY, CDR2 FYNNEI. CDR3 length: 13 amino acids. For the CDR3, the DNA is TGTGCCAGCAGTGACCCCGGTAATCAGCCCCAGCATTTT. This gives the protein CASSDPGNQPQHF.

This clone was detected only once. The V and J genes are TRBV10-3 and TRBJ1-1, with 8 bases that match TRBD1. This CDR3 spans 16 amino acids. Germline V CDR1 and CDR2: ENHRY, SYGVKD. Losses at the gene ends were 6 bases for V and 6 bases for J; bases not matched to a gene: 15. CDR3 in amino acids: CAISKTGQGGGAEAFF. DNA of the CDR3: TGTGCCATCAGCAAGACCGGACAGGGTGGGGGCGCTGAAGCTTTCTTT.

The chain joins TRBV28 to TRBJ1-2; 7 bases fit TRBD1. The J segment lost 0 bases and the V segment lost 1 base, leaving 20 bases of the junction unmatched. This CDR3 is built from 21 residues. Germline V gene data show CDR1 as MDHEN and CDR2 as SYDVKM. CDR3 residues: CASSLSAGGGAGGVANYGYTF. Written as DNA, the CDR3 is TGTGCCAGCAGTTTATCGGCCGGCGGCGGGGCAGGGGGAGTAGCTAACTATGGCTACACCTTC.

This chain links TRBV19 with TRBJ1-2, with 9 bases that match TRBD1. Trimming took 7 bases from V and 2 from J; bases not matched to a gene: 11. Germline CDR1 LNHDA, CDR2 SQIVND (reference sequence). This CDR3 has 16 amino acids. CDR3 coding DNA: TGTGCCAGTATCCCCGGGACAGGGTACCTGAACTATGGCTACACCTTC. Translated: CASIPGTGYLNYGYTF.

The chain links TRBV5-6 to TRBJ2-5; D is uncertain. This CDR3 is 15 amino acids long. Trimming took 2 bases from V and 7 from J, leaving 18 bases between them. The germline gives CDR1 SGHDT, CDR2 YYEEEE. The CDR3 bases are TGTGCCAGCAGCTTAATGGCCCGAGTCTCGGGGACCCAGTACTTC. As protein: CASSLMARVSGTQYF.

In DNA form, the CDR3 reads TGTGCCAGATCTAACAACAGGGGCAGCTCCTACGAGCAGTACTTC. Translation: CARSNNRGSSYEQYF. The chain has TRBV6-5 and TRBJ2-7; TRBD1 matches at 7 bases. Germline V gene data show CDR1 as MNHEY and CDR2 as SVGAGI. The CDR3 is 15 amino acids. Trimming removed 9 bases from V and 0 bases from J; junction bases left unmatched: 11.

V is TRBV9 and J is TRBJ1-5, with 7 bases matching TRBD1. Germline loops: CDR1 SGDLS, CDR2 YYNGEE. The V and J ends lost 10 bases and 4 bases, in that order; junction bases with no gene match: 11. This CDR3 contains 14 residues. The CDR3 region is CAAFVGQQNQPQHF. The CDR3 nucleotides are TGTGCCGCCTTTGTGGGACAGCAAAATCAGCCCCAGCATTTT.

Points on this clone: Other DNA sequences from this sample encode an identical CDR3 as well. This sequence joins TRBV28 and TRBJ2-7; D is ambiguous. Germline assignment: CDR1 MDHEN and CDR2 SYDVKM. The CDR3 is 11 amino acids. Trimming pared 2 bases from V and 4 bases from J, leaving 3 bases between. The CDR3 DNA is TGTGCCAGCAGTTTAACTTACGAGCAGTACTTC. Translated, it gives CASSLTYEQYF.

The gene calls are TRBV11-1 and TRBJ2-1; 8 bases align to TRBD1. The V segment lost 6 bases and the J segment 5 bases; nucleotides outside the gene matches: 9. The V gene's germline CDR1 is SGHAT and CDR2 FQDESV (reference sequence). The CDR3 covers 15 residues. The CDR3, as DNA: TGTGCCAGCAGTATCTGGGGGACAGGAGACAATGAGCAGTTCTTC. It is translated as CASSIWGTGDNEQFF.

The rearrangement links TRBV4-1 to TRBJ2-7, with 9 bases lining up with TRBD1. J was trimmed by 2 bases and V by 1 base; bases with no gene match: 3. The CDR3 loop spans 15 amino acids. Per germline, CDR1 MGHRA and CDR2 YSYEKL. The CDR3 bases are TGCGCCAGCAGCCAAGGAGGACAGGGGACCTACGAGCAGTACTTC. This gives the protein CASSQGGQGTYEQYF.